This T cell receptor beta chain was documented in a study of molecular identifiers for immune sequencing clone quantification. Study findings and constraints: Detectable among around 1 million naive cells, according to reports, was Jurkat TCR RNA spiked in from one cell. Whereas clones above 20 RNA copies held under 1% of naive-cell molecules, they held over 97% of effector molecules.

Researchers sorted naive CD8 T cells as cells that were CD8+CD4-CCR7+CD45RA+. From germline, CDR1 is LGHNA and CDR2 YSLEER. V was trimmed by 0 bases and J by 5 bases, leaving 10 bases between them. CDR3 length: 15 amino acids. This clonotype was counted at least ten times. Its cognate antigen is unknown. Making the bulk TCR libraries relied on previously described methods and listed TCR primers. TCRdb called the PCR reads again in MiXCR, with one record for every CDR3 protein. The data contain approximately 550,000 distinct CDR3 sequences, about a fifth of them seen just once; the ten biggest clones take up 0.65% to 0.95%.

This TCR derives from a human donor in good health. Some libraries in this study had Jurkat cell RNA spiked in. Sequencing used naive CD8+ T cells from blood, with Jurkat cell RNA spiked in. Subset in this sample: FACS-sorted CD8+CD4-CCR7+CD45RA+ naive T cells. The J gene is TRBJ2-2, the V gene TRBV4-3; D remains unclear. CDR3 nucleotides: TGCGCCAGCAGCCAAGACGTGTCAGCTACCGGGGAGCTGTTTTTT. Amino acids: CASSQDVSATGELFF.